What follows describes a single T cell receptor (beta chain). Antigen: not known. This entry is derived from a study of shared clonotypes between healthy human individuals. Looking at the study overall: The donor group consisted of two women and a few men, aged 18 to 49.

All donors were healthy HIV-negative adults lacking recent acute infections or vaccinations. Points from the study as a whole: The generation probabilities recorded for non-shared clonotypes fell below those of clonotypes shared by all four donors. An effect of sequencing depth on clonotype sharing among donors was expected.

Using immunoSEQ multiplex PCR, the repertoire was profiled, and TCRdb retains in-frame clones only, with some absent. The sample lists 740,000 or so clones, approximately 73% occurring once. The CDR3 length is 14 residues. V lost 4 bases and J 4 bases, leaving 13 bases between the germline ends. Germline V CDR1 and CDR2: SNHLY, FYNNEI. The sequence came from a woman between 25 and 40 years old in good health. The sequencing sample was made of memory CD4+ T cells sorted from blood. Subset denoted: CD45RA-negative fraction. The rearrangement links TRBV2 to TRBJ1-1; D is uncertain. CDR3 amino acids: CASSVVGGGTEAFF. Written as DNA, the CDR3 is TGTGCCAGCAGTGTCGTGGGAGGTGGCACTGAAGCTTTCTTT. Looking up the rest from reference TRBV2 and TRBJ1-1 gives the full variable domain: EPEVTQTPSHQVTQMGQEVILRCVPISNHLYFYWYRQILGQKVEFLVSFYNNEISEKSEIFDDQFSVERPDGSNFTLKIRSTKLEDSAMYFCASSVVGGGTEAFFGQGTRLTVV.